The rows below give T cell receptor beta chains drawn from one sample of a study of blood T cell repertoires in COVID-19. Measured with immunoSEQ multiplex PCR; TCRdb has only the in-frame clones, and not every one. Of about 280,000 clones detected, about 82% appear once; the ten largest clones hold about 5.1%. Sample: peripheral blood. The source is a man in his forties or fifties with active or convalescent COVID-19. The CDR3 runs from the conserved cysteine through the conserved F or W. The order of the fields is V gene, D gene, J gene, CDR3 length, clone size, CDR3 DNA, CDR3 protein. The D gene is left open where the match is weak. Clone size appears in some rows only: once, few, many, or a class for an expanded clone.

V gene: TRBV19; D gene: NA; J gene: TRBJ1-2; CDR3 length: 14; clone size: NA; CDR3 DNA: TGTGCCAGTAGTAGCTACGGTCCTTACTATGGCTACACCTTC; CDR3 protein: CASSSYGPYYGYTF
V gene: TRBV5-1; D gene: NA; J gene: TRBJ1-3; CDR3 length: 15; clone size: few; CDR3 DNA: TGCGCCAGCAGCTTGATAACAGGGACTGGAAACACCATATATTTT; CDR3 protein: CASSLITGTGNTIYF
V gene: TRBV5-1; D gene: TRBD1; J gene: TRBJ2-6; CDR3 length: 17; clone size: NA; CDR3 DNA: TGCGCCACGCCGCCCGGACAGGGGCGCTCTGGGGCCAACGTCCTGACTTTC; CDR3 protein: CATPPGQGRSGANVLTF
V gene: TRBV7-9; D gene: NA; J gene: TRBJ1-1; CDR3 length: 12; clone size: NA; CDR3 DNA: TGTGCCAGCAGCTTCAGGGAAACTGAAGCTTTCTTT; CDR3 protein: CASSFRETEAFF
V gene: TRBV5-4; D gene: NA; J gene: TRBJ2-1; CDR3 length: 14; clone size: NA; CDR3 DNA: TGTGCCAGCAGCTTCTCGGGGATCTACAATGAGCAGTTCTTC; CDR3 protein: CASSFSGIYNEQFF
V gene: TRBV20-1; D gene: TRBD2; J gene: TRBJ2-5; CDR3 length: 15; clone size: NA; CDR3 DNA: TGCAGTGCTAGTACCGGGACTAGCGGGAAAGAGACCCAGTACTTC; CDR3 protein: CSASTGTSGKETQYF
V gene: TRBV18; D gene: NA; J gene: TRBJ2-7; CDR3 length: 15; clone size: NA; CDR3 DNA: TGTGCCAGCTCACCACTCCGGGATAGCTCCTACGAGCAGTACTTC; CDR3 protein: CASSPLRDSSYEQYF
V gene: TRBV19; D gene: TRBD1; J gene: TRBJ2-7; CDR3 length: 15; clone size: NA; CDR3 DNA: TGTGCCAGTAGTATGAGTGGGCAGGGGGCCTACGAGCAGTACTTC; CDR3 protein: CASSMSGQGAYEQYF
V gene: TRBV28; D gene: NA; J gene: TRBJ1-1; CDR3 length: 15; clone size: NA; CDR3 DNA: TGTGCCAGCAGTGAACGGGAGGTTTTCGGCACTGAAGCTTTCTTT; CDR3 protein: CASSEREVFGTEAFF
V gene: TRBV19; D gene: NA; J gene: TRBJ1-5; CDR3 length: 16; clone size: NA; CDR3 DNA: TGTGCCAGTAGCAGCAAGAGGGAGAACTACAATCAGCCCCAGCATTTT; CDR3 protein: CASSSKRENYNQPQHF
V gene: TRBV27; D gene: TRBD2; J gene: TRBJ2-3; CDR3 length: 16; clone size: NA; CDR3 DNA: TGTGCCAGCAGGGCGCTGGCGGGGGGTGGTACAGATACGCAGTATTTT; CDR3 protein: CASRALAGGGTDTQYF
V gene: TRBV3-1/TRBV3-2; D gene: NA; J gene: TRBJ2-2; CDR3 length: 14; clone size: NA; CDR3 DNA: TGTGCCAGCAGCCAAGGGAGGTACACCGGGGAGCTGTTTTTT; CDR3 protein: CASSQGRYTGELFF
V gene: TRBV28; D gene: NA; J gene: TRBJ1-2; CDR3 length: 15; clone size: NA; CDR3 DNA: TGTGCCAGCAGTCCTCCTACAAAGGGGAACTATGGCTACACCTTC; CDR3 protein: CASSPPTKGNYGYTF
V gene: TRBV19; D gene: TRBD2; J gene: TRBJ2-3; CDR3 length: 15; clone size: once; CDR3 DNA: TGTGCCAGTAGTCCACTAGCGGGAGCGGCAGATACGCAGTATTTT; CDR3 protein: CASSPLAGAADTQYF
V gene: TRBV6-6; D gene: NA; J gene: TRBJ1-2; CDR3 length: 13; clone size: NA; CDR3 DNA: TGTGCCAGCAGCCCAGGACAGAACTATGGCTACACCTTC; CDR3 protein: CASSPGQNYGYTF
V gene: TRBV19; D gene: TRBD1; J gene: TRBJ1-6; CDR3 length: 16; clone size: NA; CDR3 DNA: TGTGCCACCCAAGGACTAACAGGGGGTTTTAGTTCACCCCTCCACTTT; CDR3 protein: CATQGLTGGFSSPLHF
V gene: TRBV3-1/TRBV3-2; D gene: TRBD2; J gene: TRBJ2-2; CDR3 length: 14; clone size: NA; CDR3 DNA: TGTGCCGCGGGGGACTCCGAGAACACCGGGGAGCTGTTTTTT; CDR3 protein: CAAGDSENTGELFF
V gene: TRBV5-6; D gene: NA; J gene: TRBJ2-7; CDR3 length: 15; clone size: NA; CDR3 DNA: TGTGCCAGCAGCTTGGGGCCTAGCGATTGGGGCGAGCAGTACTTC; CDR3 protein: CASSLGPSDWGEQYF
V gene: TRBV28; D gene: NA; J gene: TRBJ2-7; CDR3 length: 15; clone size: NA; CDR3 DNA: TGTGCCAGCACAGGTGGACAGACAGGAGACTACGAGCAGTACTTC; CDR3 protein: CASTGGQTGDYEQYF
V gene: TRBV28; D gene: TRBD1; J gene: TRBJ1-1; CDR3 length: 15; clone size: NA; CDR3 DNA: TGTGCCAGCAGACTGACAGGGGGCATGAACACTGAAGCTTTCTTT; CDR3 protein: CASRLTGGMNTEAFF
V gene: TRBV5-5; D gene: TRBD1; J gene: TRBJ1-2; CDR3 length: 13; clone size: NA; CDR3 DNA: TGTGCCAGCAGTCGGACAGGGCAGTTTTTCTACACCTTC; CDR3 protein: CASSRTGQFFYTF
V gene: TRBV30; D gene: NA; J gene: TRBJ1-2; CDR3 length: 14; clone size: few; CDR3 DNA: TGTGCCTGGTGGCCCCCGGGCAGGAGCGGTGGCTACACCTTC; CDR3 protein: CAWWPPGRSGGYTF
V gene: TRBV7-2; D gene: NA; J gene: TRBJ2-3; CDR3 length: 13; clone size: NA; CDR3 DNA: TGTGCCAGCAGCCGAAACCTAGGAGATACGCAGTATTTT; CDR3 protein: CASSRNLGDTQYF
V gene: TRBV5-4; D gene: TRBD2; J gene: TRBJ2-5; CDR3 length: 13; clone size: NA; CDR3 DNA: TGTGCCAGCACCCGACTAGCCGGGGAGACCCAGTACTTC; CDR3 protein: CASTRLAGETQYF
V gene: TRBV19; D gene: NA; J gene: TRBJ1-4; CDR3 length: 15; clone size: NA; CDR3 DNA: TGTGCCAGTAGTATAGGAGGGGGAGCAAATGAAAAACTGTTTTTT; CDR3 protein: CASSIGGGANEKLFF
V gene: TRBV14; D gene: NA; J gene: TRBJ2-3; CDR3 length: 16; clone size: NA; CDR3 DNA: TGTGCCAGCAGCCAGAGGACTCCGGGAACCGGGGGTACGCAGTATTTT; CDR3 protein: CASSQRTPGTGGTQYF